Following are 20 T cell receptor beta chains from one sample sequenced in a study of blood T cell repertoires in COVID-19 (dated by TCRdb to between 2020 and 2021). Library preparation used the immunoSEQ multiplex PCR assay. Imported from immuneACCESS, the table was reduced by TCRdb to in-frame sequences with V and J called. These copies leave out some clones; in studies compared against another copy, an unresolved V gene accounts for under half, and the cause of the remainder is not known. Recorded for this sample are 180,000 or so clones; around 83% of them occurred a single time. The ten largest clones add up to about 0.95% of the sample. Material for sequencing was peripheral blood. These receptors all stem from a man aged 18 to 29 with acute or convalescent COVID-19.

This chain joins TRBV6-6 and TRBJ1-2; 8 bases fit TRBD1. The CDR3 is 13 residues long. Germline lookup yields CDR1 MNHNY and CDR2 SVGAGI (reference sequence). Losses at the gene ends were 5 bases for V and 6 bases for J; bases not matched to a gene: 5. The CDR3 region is CASSGIQGDGYTF. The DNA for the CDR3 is TGTGCCAGCAGTGGGATACAGGGGGATGGCTACACCTTC.

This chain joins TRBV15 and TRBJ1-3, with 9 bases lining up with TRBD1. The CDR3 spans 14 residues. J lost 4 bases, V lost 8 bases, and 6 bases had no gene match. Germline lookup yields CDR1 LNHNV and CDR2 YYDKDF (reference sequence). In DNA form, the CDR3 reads TGTGCCACCGGAAGGGACAGGGCGGGAAACACCATATATTTT. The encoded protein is CATGRDRAGNTIYF. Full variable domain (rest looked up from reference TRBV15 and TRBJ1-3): DAMVIQNPRYQVTQFGKPVTLSCSQTLNHNVMYWYQQKSSQAPKLLFHYYDKDFNNEADTPDNFQSRRPNTSFCFLDIRSPGLGDTAMYLCATGRDRAGNTIYFGEGSWLTVV.

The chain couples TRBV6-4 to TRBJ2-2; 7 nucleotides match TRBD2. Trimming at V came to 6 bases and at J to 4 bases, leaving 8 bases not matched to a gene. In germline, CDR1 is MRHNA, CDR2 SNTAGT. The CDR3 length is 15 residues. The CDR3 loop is CASSLGGIGTGELFF. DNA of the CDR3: TGTGCCAGCAGCCTGGGGGGGATCGGCACCGGGGAGCTGTTTTTT.

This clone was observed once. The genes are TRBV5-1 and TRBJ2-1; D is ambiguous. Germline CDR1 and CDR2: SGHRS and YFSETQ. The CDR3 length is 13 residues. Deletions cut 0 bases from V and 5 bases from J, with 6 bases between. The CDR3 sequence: CASSLALDNEQFF. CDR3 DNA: TGCGCCAGCAGCTTGGCTCTCGACAATGAGCAGTTCTTC.

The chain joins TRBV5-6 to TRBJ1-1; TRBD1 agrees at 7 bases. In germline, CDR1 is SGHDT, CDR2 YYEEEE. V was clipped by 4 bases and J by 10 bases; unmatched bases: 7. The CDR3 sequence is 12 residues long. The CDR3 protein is CASSASTGRAFF. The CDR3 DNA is TGTGCCAGCAGCGCTTCGACAGGGCGAGCTTTCTTT.

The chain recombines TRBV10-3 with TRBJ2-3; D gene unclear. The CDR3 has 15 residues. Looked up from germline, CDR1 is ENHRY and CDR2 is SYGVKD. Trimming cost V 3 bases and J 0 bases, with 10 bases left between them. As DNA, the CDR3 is TGTGCCATCAGTGATCACAGCCTAAGCACAGATACGCAGTATTTT. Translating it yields CAISDHSLSTDTQYF.

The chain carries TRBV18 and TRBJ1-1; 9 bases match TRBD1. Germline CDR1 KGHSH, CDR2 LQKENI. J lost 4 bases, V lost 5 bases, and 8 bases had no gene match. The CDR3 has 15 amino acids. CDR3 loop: CASSSRDRESTEAFF. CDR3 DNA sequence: TGTGCCAGCTCAAGCCGGGACAGGGAAAGCACTGAAGCTTTCTTT.

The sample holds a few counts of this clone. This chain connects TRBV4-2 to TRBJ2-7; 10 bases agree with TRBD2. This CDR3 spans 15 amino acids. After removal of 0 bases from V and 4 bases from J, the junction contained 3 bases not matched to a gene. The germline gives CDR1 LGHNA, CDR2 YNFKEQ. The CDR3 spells CASSQDTSGVYEQYV. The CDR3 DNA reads TGTGCCAGCAGCCAAGATACTAGCGGGGTTTACGAGCAGTACGTC.

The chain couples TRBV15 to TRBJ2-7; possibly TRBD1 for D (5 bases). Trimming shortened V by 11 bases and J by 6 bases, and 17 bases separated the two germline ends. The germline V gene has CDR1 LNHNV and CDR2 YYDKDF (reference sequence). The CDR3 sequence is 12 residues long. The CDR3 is CAAQGQLPEQYF. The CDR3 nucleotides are TGTGCCGCTCAGGGCCAGCTTCCCGAGCAGTACTTC. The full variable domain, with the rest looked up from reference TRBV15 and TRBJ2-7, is DAMVIQNPRYQVTQFGKPVTLSCSQTLNHNVMYWYQQKSSQAPKLLFHYYDKDFNNEADTPDNFQSRRPNTSFCFLDIRSPGLGDTAMYLCAAQGQLPEQYFGPGTRLTVT.

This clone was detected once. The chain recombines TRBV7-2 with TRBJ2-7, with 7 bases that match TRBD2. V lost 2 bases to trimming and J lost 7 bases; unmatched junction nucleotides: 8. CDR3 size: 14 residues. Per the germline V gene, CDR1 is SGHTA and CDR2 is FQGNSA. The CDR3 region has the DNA TGTGCCAGCAGCTTACTGGCGGGGGTCGTTGAGCAGTACTTC. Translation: CASSLLAGVVEQYF.

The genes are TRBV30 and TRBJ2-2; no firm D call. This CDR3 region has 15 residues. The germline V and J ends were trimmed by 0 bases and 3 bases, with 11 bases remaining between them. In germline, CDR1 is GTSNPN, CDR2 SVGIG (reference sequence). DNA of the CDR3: TGTGCCTGGAGTGTACTTAACAGTTACACCGGGGAGCTGTTTTTT. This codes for CAWSVLNSYTGELFF.

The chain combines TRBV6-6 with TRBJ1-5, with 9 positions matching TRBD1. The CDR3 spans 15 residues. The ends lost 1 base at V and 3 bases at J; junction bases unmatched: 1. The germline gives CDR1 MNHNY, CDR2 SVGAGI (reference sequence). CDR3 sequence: CASSYWDRVNQPQHF. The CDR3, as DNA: TGTGCCAGCAGTTACTGGGACAGGGTCAATCAGCCCCAGCATTTT.

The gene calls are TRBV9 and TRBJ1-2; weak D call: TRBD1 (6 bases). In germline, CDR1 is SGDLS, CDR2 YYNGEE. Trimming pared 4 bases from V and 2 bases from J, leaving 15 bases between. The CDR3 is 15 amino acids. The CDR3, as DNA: TGTGCCAGCAGCCCAGGGGATCAGAGCAACTATGGCTACACCTTC. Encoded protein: CASSPGDQSNYGYTF.

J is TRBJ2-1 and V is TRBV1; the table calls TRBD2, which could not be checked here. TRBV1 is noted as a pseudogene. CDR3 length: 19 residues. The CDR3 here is CTSSQDSSVGGVSYNEQFF. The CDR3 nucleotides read TGCACCAGCAGCCAAGACAGTTCAGTCGGGGGGGTCTCCTACAATGAGCAGTTCTTC.

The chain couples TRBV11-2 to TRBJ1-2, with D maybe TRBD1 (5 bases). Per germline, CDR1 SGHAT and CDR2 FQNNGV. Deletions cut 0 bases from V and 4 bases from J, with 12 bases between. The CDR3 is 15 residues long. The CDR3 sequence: CASSLDPQGLYGYTF. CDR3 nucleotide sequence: TGTGCCAGCAGCTTAGATCCCCAGGGCCTCTATGGCTACACCTTC.

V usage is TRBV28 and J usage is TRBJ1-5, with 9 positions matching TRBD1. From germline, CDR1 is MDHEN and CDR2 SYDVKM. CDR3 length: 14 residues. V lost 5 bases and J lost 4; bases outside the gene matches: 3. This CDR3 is CASSRTGDNQPQHF. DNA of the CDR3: TGTGCCAGCAGTCGGACAGGGGATAATCAGCCCCAGCATTTT.

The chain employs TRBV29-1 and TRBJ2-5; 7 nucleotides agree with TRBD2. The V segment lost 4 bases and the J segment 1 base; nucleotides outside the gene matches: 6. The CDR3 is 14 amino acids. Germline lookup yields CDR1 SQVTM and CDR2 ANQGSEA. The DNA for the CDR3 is TGCAGCGTTGTGGGGAGGGATGCCCAAGAGACCCAGTACTTC. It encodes CSVVGRDAQETQYF.

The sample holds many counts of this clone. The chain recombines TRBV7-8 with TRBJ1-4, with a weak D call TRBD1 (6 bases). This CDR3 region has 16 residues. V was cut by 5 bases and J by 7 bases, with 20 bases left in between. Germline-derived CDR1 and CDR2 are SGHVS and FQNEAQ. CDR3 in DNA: TGTGCCAGCAGCCTCATGGGGGGGGCAACCCTTGAAAAACTGTTTTTT. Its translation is CASSLMGGATLEKLFF.

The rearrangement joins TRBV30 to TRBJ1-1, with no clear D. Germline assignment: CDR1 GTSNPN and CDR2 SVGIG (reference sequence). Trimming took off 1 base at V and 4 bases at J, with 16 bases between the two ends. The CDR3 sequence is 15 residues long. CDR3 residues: CAWSGIEGGGTEAFF. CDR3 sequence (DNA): TGTGCCTGGAGTGGGATCGAGGGTGGAGGCACTGAAGCTTTCTTT.

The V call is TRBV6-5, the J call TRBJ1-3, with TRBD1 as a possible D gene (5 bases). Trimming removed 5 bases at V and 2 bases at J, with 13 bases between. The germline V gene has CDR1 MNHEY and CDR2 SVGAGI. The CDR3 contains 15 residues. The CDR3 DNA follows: TGTGCCAGCAGTAGGGGCCCCGGACCTGGAAACACCATATATTTT. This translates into CASSRGPGPGNTIYF.